The T cell receptor beta chain described here comes from a study of shared clonotypes between healthy human individuals. Study outcomes and limitations: Rarefaction curves obtained for sorted subsets showed sequencing incomplete despite large depth.

Produced via immunoSEQ multiplex PCR; TCRdb's table is partial and in-frame only. This table has roughly 640,000 clones, about 74% appearing once. Of note for this clone: The antigen is undetermined.

The V end was cut by 5 bases, the J end by 8 bases, with 15 bases between. CDR3 length equals 13 residues. Germline V gene data show CDR1 as SGHTA and CDR2 as FQGNSA. Source material: memory CD4+ T cells sorted from blood. The sample's subset: CD45RA-negative fraction. The clonotype originates from a woman in her thirties in good health. The V gene is TRBV7-2, the J gene TRBJ1-2; D remains ambiguous. CDR3 bases: TGTGCCAGCAGCCAAACACCGGGAGGGGGCTACACCTTC. It is translated as CASSQTPGGGYTF.